The 18 T cell receptor beta chains in this list originate from one sample, sequenced in a study of glioma-infiltrating T cells. The iRepertoire nested amplicon-rescue multiplex PCR amplified TCR alpha and beta CDR3s from RNA. TCRdb analysed the multiplex PCR reads with MiXCR anew, one entry per CDR3 protein. The data contain under 200,000 distinct CDR3 sequences, approximately 30% of them singletons. The sample was glioma tissue, nonneoplastic brain tissue, or PBMCs (not recorded which). The receptor source for this set is a human donor with low-grade glioma or glioblastoma, undergoing nonglioma brain surgery, or in good health (not recorded which).

The chain recombines TRBV5-4 with TRBJ1-3; 7 nucleotides align to TRBD1. This CDR3 spans 19 amino acids. CDR1 SGHNT and CDR2 YYREEE come from the germline V gene (reference sequence). Trimming removed 3 bases from V and 0 bases from J; junction bases left unmatched: 15. Written as DNA, the CDR3 is TGTGCCAGCAGCTCAGGGGACAGAACAACAGATCACTCTGGAAACACCATATATTTT. This translates into CASSSGDRTTDHSGNTIYF.

This clonotype was seen at least ten times. The chain combines TRBV4-1 with TRBJ2-7; D is uncertain. Germline V CDR1 and CDR2: MGHRA, YSYEKL. With 3 bases removed from V and 7 bases from J, the gap between germline ends came to 10 bases. The CDR3 runs to 12 residues. DNA of the CDR3: TGCGCCAGCAGCCACCCCCACGGGGAGCAGTACTTC. This codes for CASSHPHGEQYF.

This clonotype was counted at least ten times. The genes are TRBV7-2 and TRBJ2-1; a weak D match, TRBD2 (5 bases). This CDR3 has 15 residues. The V end lost 2 bases, the J end lost 5 bases, and 13 bases lay between the germline ends. Germline loops: CDR1 SGHTA, CDR2 FQGNSA. The CDR3 nucleotides read TGTGCCAGCAGCTTATTCCCTGTCGGGGACAATGAGCAGTTCTTC. It codes for CASSLFPVGDNEQFF.

The chain is built from TRBV5-4 and TRBJ2-1; D tentatively reads TRBD1 or TRBD2 (5 bases each). This CDR3 has 13 amino acids. V was pared by 4 bases and J by 6 bases, with 11 bases between. The germline V gene has CDR1 SGHNT and CDR2 YYREEE (reference sequence). Here the CDR3 DNA reads TGTGCCAGCAGCGCCGGGACGGTCAATGAGCAGTTCTTC. Translation gives CASSAGTVNEQFF.

Concerning this clonotype: A read error may explain this, as a much larger clone is one base away. V gene TRBV4-1 combines with J gene TRBJ2-1; no definite D call. V was cut by 6 bases and J by 0 bases, with 3 bases left in between. Germline CDR1 MGHRA, CDR2 YSYEKL. CDR3 length: 12 amino acids. DNA for the CDR3: TGCGCCAGCAGAAGCTCCTACAATGAGCAGTTCTTC. Protein: CASRSSYNEQFF.

This clonotype was counted at least ten times. The V call is TRBV7-2, the J call TRBJ2-7, with TRBD2 matching over 13 bases. The V segment lost 5 bases and the J segment 5 bases; nucleotides outside the gene matches: 6. CDR3 length equals 15 residues. CDR1 and CDR2 (germline): SGHTA, FQGNSA. The DNA of the CDR3 is TGTGCCAGCAGCATTACCGGGACTAGCGGGGACGAGCAGTACTTC. Its protein is CASSITGTSGDEQYF.

The table lists this clonotype with many counts. This rearrangement joins TRBV7-2 to TRBJ2-7, with no clear D. V lost 3 bases, J lost 2 bases, and 14 bases lay in between. From germline, CDR1 is SGHTA and CDR2 FQGNSA. The CDR3 is made up of 15 amino acids. Here the CDR3 DNA reads TGTGCCAGCAGCTTCTCGGAAGGGCAAACCTACGAGCAGTACTTC. Its protein is CASSFSEGQTYEQYF.

This chain connects TRBV30 to TRBJ2-7; no clear D. V was trimmed by 2 bases and J by 0 bases, leaving 11 bases between them. CDR1 and CDR2 from the germline V gene are GTSNPN and SVGIG (reference sequence). The CDR3 has 14 amino acids. The CDR3 bases are TGTGCCTGGAGTTTATCTGTAGGCTCCTACGAGCAGTACTTC. As protein: CAWSLSVGSYEQYF.

Turning to this clonotype: Given a much more abundant clone one base away, this may be a read error. V gene TRBV14 combines with J gene TRBJ1-2, with 7 positions matching TRBD1. Trimming at V came to 5 bases and at J to 5 bases, leaving 2 bases not matched to a gene. CDR1 is SGHDN and CDR2 is FVKESK in the germline V gene. There are 12 residues in the CDR3. The DNA for the CDR3 is TGTGCCAGCAGCGCACAGGGGTATGGCTACACCTTC. This gives the protein CASSAQGYGYTF.

The J gene is TRBJ2-5, the V gene TRBV2, with 12 bases matching TRBD2. Germline assignment: CDR1 SNHLY and CDR2 FYNNEI. The CDR3 has 16 amino acids. V shed 7 bases and J 1 base; nucleotides not matched to a gene: 7. The CDR3 is CASTPGLAGSQETQYF. The CDR3 DNA reads as TGTGCCAGCACCCCCGGACTAGCGGGATCCCAAGAGACCCAGTACTTC.

V gene TRBV5-1 combines with J gene TRBJ2-1; 11 bases line up with TRBD2. The CDR3 is 17 residues long. Germline trimming cut 2 bases from V and 3 bases from J; bases unmatched to any gene: 7. Germline CDR1 and CDR2: SGHRS and YFSETQ. This CDR3 is CASSFNLAGGIYNEQFF. The CDR3 DNA follows: TGCGCCAGCAGCTTCAACTTAGCGGGAGGGATCTACAATGAGCAGTTCTTC.

In its sample, this clonotype was seen many times. The V and J genes are TRBV4-3 and TRBJ2-7, with a possible D match to TRBD1 (5 bases). The CDR3 consists of 15 residues. V was cut by 2 bases and J by 2 bases, with 13 bases left in between. CDR1 LGHNA and CDR2 YSLEER come from the germline V gene. This CDR3 reads CASSQLQDTTYEQYF. Written as DNA, the CDR3 is TGCGCCAGCAGCCAACTTCAGGACACCACCTACGAGCAGTACTTC.

A word on this clonotype: Compared with germline, one end of the junction differs, possibly owing to a read error. This chain links TRBV9 with TRBJ2-5, with 7 bases fitting TRBD1. Germline V gene lookup returns CDR1 SGDLS and CDR2 YYNGEE. The CDR3 has 15 amino acids. CDR3 DNA sequence: TGTGCCAGCAGCGTCTTTCAGGGGGTCCGTGAGACCGAGTACTTC. Protein sequence: CASSVFQGVRETEYF.

With respect to this clonotype: This may arise from a read error, as a much more abundant clone is one base away. V usage is TRBV7-2 and J usage is TRBJ2-1; D is undetermined. Per the germline V gene, CDR1 is SGHTA and CDR2 is FQGNSA. The CDR3 is 15 residues long. Trimming cost V 5 bases and J 0 bases, with 11 bases left between them. CDR3 region: CASSPQASSYNEQFF. Here the CDR3 DNA reads TGTGCCAGCAGCCCTCAGGCCAGCTCCTACAATGAGCAGTTCTTC.

There are many counts of this clonotype. The chain joins TRBV20-1 to TRBJ2-7; TRBD2 aligns across 10 bases. Germline-derived CDR1 and CDR2 are DFQATT and SNEGSKA (reference sequence). The CDR3 is 14 amino acids. The ends lost 6 bases at V and 7 bases at J; junction bases unmatched: 12. CDR3 sequence (DNA): TGCAGTGCAACCCACCTAGCGGGAGCTAGGGAGCAGTACTTC. Its translation is CSATHLAGAREQYF.

As to this clonotype: At one end the junction does not follow the germline gene, possibly because of a read error. The chain couples TRBV9 to TRBJ1-6; D uncertain. The germline V gene encodes CDR1 SGDLS and CDR2 YYNGEE. The CDR3 is made up of 15 amino acids. CDR3 region: CASSVDSGYNPPLHF. For the CDR3, the DNA is TGTGCCAGCAGCGTAGATAGCGGATATAATCCACCCCTCCACTTT.

The chain is built from TRBV20-1 and TRBJ2-7; D remains ambiguous. CDR3 length equals 13 residues. Germline V CDR1 and CDR2: DFQATT, SNEGSKA (reference sequence). Deletions cut 6 bases from V and 6 bases from J, with 18 bases between. CDR3 coding DNA: TGCAGTGCGCTCATTGGTGGCCGGCCCGAGCAGTACTTC. This gives the protein CSALIGGRPEQYF.

With respect to this clonotype: Because the CDR3 is missing its conserved closing phenylalanine or tryptophan, this is likely a read error. The chain couples TRBV27 to TRBJ2-1; TRBD2 matches at 13 bases. Unmatched junction bases numbered 11, after V lost 7 bases and J lost 8 bases. This CDR3 spans 16 amino acids. CDR1 and CDR2 from the germline V gene are MNHEY and SMNVEV (reference sequence). The DNA of the CDR3 is TGTGCCAGCAATCCTATCTGGACTAGCGGGAGCGATGAGCAGTTCCTC. This sequence encodes CASNPIWTSGSDEQFL.